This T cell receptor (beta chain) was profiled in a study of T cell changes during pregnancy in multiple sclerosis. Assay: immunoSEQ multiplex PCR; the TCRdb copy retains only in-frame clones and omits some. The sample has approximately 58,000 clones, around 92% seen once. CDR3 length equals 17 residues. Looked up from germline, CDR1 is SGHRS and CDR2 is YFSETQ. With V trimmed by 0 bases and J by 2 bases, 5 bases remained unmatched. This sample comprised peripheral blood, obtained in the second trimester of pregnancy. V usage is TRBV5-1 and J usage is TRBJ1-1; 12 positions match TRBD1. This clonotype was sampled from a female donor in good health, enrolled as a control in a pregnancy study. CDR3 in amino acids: CASSLGGQGAGNTEAFF. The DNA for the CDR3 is TGCGCCAGCAGCTTGGGGGGACAGGGGGCTGGTAACACTGAAGCTTTCTTT.